This T cell receptor beta chain was captured by sequencing in a study of beta chain features in type 1 diabetes (dated by TCRdb to 2017 to 2018). With respect to the entire study: Mean age, gender distribution, total cell number and subset yield did not differ between patients and healthy donors. A total of around 110,000,000 sorted cells were examined across all samples, and a strong correlation was observed between cell number per subset and RNA yield. In the study, recently diagnosed type 1 diabetes patients and matched healthy donors were compared on the TCRB repertoires of their sorted circulating CD4+ T cell subsets. Naive and central memory subsets were obtained from all 30 or so donors, but regulatory and stem cell-like memory subsets were isolated from only 8 patients and roughly eight healthy donors.

General study outcomes and caveats: Naive, central memory and regulatory TCRB repertoires appeared to be more similar among patients than among healthy donors. A moderate but significant shortening of TCRB CDR3 length was observed in type 1 diabetes patients in all four CD4+ subsets. Patients with type 1 diabetes made fewer insertions and deleted more nucleotides at VDJ recombination sites, implying thymic rearrangement abnormalities. PCR might favor shorter templates, but patient and control samples were amplified and corrected together, so any skew would affect both groups equally. Because small numbers of individuals were included in the HLA sub-analyses, any influence of HLA type on TCRB rearrangement was left unresolved. Sequencing cDNA rather than genomic DNA could over-represent highly expressing activated cells, although activation and CD3 levels did not differ between groups.

V is cut by 7 bases and J by 6 bases, and the space between the germline ends is 4 bases. Via the germline V gene, CDR1 is SNHLY and CDR2 FYNNEI. The CDR3 contains 10 residues, cysteine and phenylalanine counted. CDR3 DNA only is kept here, 30 bases in frame from base 1. A single peripheral blood draw of about 120 mL on average was collected from each donor into heparinised tubes. A BD FACSAria II and a panel including CD45RO, CCR7, CD25, CD127, CD95 and CD27 were used to sort naive, central memory, regulatory and stem cell-like memory CD4+ T cells. Purity was above 95% for every sorted population. PBMCs were isolated immediately by Lymphoprep density gradient centrifugation and stained directly without culture. To minimize batch effects, samples were stained and sorted in pairs, one healthy donor with one patient per experiment. The entire isolated RNA was reverse transcribed using the High Capacity cDNA Reverse Transcription Kit, and thus expressed TCRB transcripts were sequenced. Naive, central memory and regulatory T cell samples underwent deep immunoSEQ sequencing, averaging roughly 3.4 million total reads per sample. After sorted cells were lysed in RLT buffer, RNA was extracted with DNase-treated RNeasy Micro or Mini kits, with the choice depending on cell number. Each cell subset was processed on its own to prevent cross-contamination, while patient and healthy donor samples were processed together. Using the immunoSEQ multiplex PCR, TCRB sequences were amplified from cDNA into 87-bp fragments spanning the CDR3 region. Sequencing of the amplicons was performed on the Illumina HiSeq platform. As for how the authors treated the data: Synthetic template baselines were used to correct PCR bias computationally, reads within Hamming distance 2 were collapsed together, and singletons that could not be merged were discarded. By aligning reads against IMGT, V, D and J genes, CDR3 length, and insertions or deletions at six rearrangement sites were assigned. Within each subset, clonotype counts were normalized to the number of sorted cells before true diversity and Gini coefficients were calculated with the tcR R package. Repertoire sharing was quantified using the overlap coefficient calculated on TCRB nucleotide sequences. In its TCRdb copy, this immuneACCESS table keeps in-frame sequences only and misses some clones. Where compared with another copy, unresolved V genes explain less than half of these, and the others have no known cause. Clone size and V and J calls were adopted from that table, with D and trimming inferred from the DNA. Counted in this sample were roughly 170,000 clones; roughly an eighth of them appeared once. The ten largest clones capture about 0.66% of the sample.

This clone was detected only a few times. There is no known antigen for this receptor. No quality values exist for individual bases; no much larger clone is one base distant. The chain couples TRBV2 to TRBJ2-1; a confident D gene designation cannot be given. The origin of this receptor is a woman aged 18-29 years in good health. The source material was central memory CD4+ T cells from blood. The CDR3 reads CASTGNEQFF. The base sequence is TGTGCCAGCACCGGCAATGAGCAGTTCTTC.